This entry is about one TCR beta chain. The missing conserved phenylalanine or tryptophan at the end of this CDR3 makes a read error likely. The DNA is omitted, as the CDR3 cannot be located on it reliably, and the CDR3 follows TCRdb's listing. The CDR3 length equals 13 residues, ends included. Per the germline V gene, CDR1 is SEHNR and CDR2 is FQNEAQ (reference sequence). Using RNA template, CDR3s of TCR alpha and beta were amplified with iRepertoire arm-PCR. Tissue mRNA or PBMC total RNA, about 95-450 ng, went into one-step reverse transcription and amplification. TCRdb redid the calling of the multiplex PCR reads with MiXCR, one entry per CDR3 protein. The sample includes roughly 190,000 distinct CDR3 sequences, approximately 30% of them seen just once. The data stem from a study of glioma-infiltrating T cells.

The sequencing sample was made of glioma tissue, nonneoplastic brain tissue, or PBMCs (not recorded which). The source of this sequence is a human donor with low-grade glioma or glioblastoma, undergoing nonglioma brain surgery, or in good health (not recorded which). This chain links TRBV7-9 with TRBJ2-5; the table's D call, TRBD2, was not checked against the DNA. CDR3 protein: CASSGITGYIARL.